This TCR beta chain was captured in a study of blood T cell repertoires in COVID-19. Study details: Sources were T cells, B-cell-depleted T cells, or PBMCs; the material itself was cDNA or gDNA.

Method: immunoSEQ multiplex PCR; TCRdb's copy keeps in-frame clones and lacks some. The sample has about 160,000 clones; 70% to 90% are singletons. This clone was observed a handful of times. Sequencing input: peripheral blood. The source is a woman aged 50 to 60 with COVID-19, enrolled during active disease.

The CDR3 sequence is CAWTEPNGNTIYF. The CDR3 DNA sequence: TGTGCCTGGACCGAACCTAATGGAAACACCATATATTTT. This chain connects TRBV30 to TRBJ1-3; no clear D gene. Germline V gene data show CDR1 as GTSNPN and CDR2 as SVGIG (reference sequence). CDR3 length: 13 amino acids. Trimming left V 4 bases short and J 3 bases short, with 10 bases between.